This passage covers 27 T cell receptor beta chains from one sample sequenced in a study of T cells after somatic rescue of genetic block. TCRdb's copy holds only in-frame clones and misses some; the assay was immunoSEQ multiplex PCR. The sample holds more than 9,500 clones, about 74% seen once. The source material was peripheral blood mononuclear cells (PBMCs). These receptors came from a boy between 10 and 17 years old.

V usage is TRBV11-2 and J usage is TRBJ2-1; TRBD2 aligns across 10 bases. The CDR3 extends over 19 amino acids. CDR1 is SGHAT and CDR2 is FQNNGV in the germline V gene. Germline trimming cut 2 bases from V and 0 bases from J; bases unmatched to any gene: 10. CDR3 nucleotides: TGTGCCAGCAGCTTACGGGGTAGCGGGAGGACTTTCTCCTACAATGAGCAGTTCTTC. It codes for CASSLRGSGRTFSYNEQFF.

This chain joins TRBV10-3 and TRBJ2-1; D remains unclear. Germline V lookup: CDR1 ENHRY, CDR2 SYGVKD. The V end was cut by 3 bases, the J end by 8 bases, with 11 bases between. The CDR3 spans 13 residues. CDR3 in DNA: TGTGCCATCAGTGAAGAACAGATCGATGAGCAGTTCTTC. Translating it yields CAISEEQIDEQFF.

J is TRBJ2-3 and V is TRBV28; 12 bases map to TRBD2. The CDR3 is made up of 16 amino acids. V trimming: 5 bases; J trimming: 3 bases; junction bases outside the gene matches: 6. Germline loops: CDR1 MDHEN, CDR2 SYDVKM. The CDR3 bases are TGTGCCAGCAGTCCTAGCGGGAGGGCTGCAACAGATACGCAGTATTTT. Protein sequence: CASSPSGRAATDTQYF.

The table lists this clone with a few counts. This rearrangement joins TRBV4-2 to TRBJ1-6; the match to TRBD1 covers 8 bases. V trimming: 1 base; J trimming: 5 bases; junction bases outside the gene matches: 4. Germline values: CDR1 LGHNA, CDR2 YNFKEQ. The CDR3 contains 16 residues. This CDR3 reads CASSQGTGQDNSPLHF. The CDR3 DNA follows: TGTGCCAGCAGCCAAGGGACAGGGCAGGATAATTCACCCCTCCACTTT.

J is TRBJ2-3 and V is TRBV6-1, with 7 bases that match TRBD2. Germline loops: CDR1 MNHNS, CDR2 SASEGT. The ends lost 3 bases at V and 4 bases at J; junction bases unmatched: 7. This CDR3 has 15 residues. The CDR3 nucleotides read TGTGCCAGCAGTGAGGGCGGGAGTGGGGCAGATACGCAGTATTTT. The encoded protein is CASSEGGSGADTQYF.

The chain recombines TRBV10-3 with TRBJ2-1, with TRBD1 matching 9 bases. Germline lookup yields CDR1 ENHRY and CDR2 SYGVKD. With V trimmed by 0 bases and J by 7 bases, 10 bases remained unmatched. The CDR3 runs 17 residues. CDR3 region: CAISESGVGTGSNEQFF. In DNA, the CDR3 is TGTGCCATCAGTGAGTCGGGCGTCGGGACAGGGTCTAATGAGCAGTTCTTC.

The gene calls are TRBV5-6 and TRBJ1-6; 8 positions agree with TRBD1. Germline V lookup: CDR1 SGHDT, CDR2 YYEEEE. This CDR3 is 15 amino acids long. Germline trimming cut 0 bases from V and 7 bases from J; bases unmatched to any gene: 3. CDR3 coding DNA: TGTGCCAGCAGCTTGGAGACAGGGGTCAATTCACCCCTCCACTTT. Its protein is CASSLETGVNSPLHF. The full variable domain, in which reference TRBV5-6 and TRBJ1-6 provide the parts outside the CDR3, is DAGVTQSPTHLIKTRGQQVTLRCSPKSGHDTVSWYQQALGQGPQFIFQYYEEEERQRGNFPDRFSGHQFPNYSSELNVNALLLGDSALYLCASSLETGVNSPLHFGNGTRLTVT.

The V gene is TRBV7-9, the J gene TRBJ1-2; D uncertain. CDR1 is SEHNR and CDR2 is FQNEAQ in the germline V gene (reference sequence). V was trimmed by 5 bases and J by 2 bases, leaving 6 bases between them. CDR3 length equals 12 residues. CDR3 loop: CASSPSNYGYTF. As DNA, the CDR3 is TGTGCCAGCAGCCCCTCCAACTATGGCTACACCTTC.

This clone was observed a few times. CDR3 protein: CASSYSFQGRGNEQFF. The CDR3, as DNA: TGTGCCAGCAGTTACTCGTTCCAGGGAAGGGGAAATGAGCAGTTCTTC. The chain carries TRBV6-6 and TRBJ2-1; D might be TRBD1 (5 bases). Per the germline V gene, CDR1 is MNHNY and CDR2 is SVGAGI (reference sequence). The CDR3 length is 16 residues. V was shortened by 0 bases and J by 7 bases, with 16 bases between the two germline ends.

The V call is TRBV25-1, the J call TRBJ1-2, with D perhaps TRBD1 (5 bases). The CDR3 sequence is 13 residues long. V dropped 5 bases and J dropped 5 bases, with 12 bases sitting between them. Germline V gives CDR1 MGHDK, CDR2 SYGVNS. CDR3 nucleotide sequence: TGTGCCAGCAGTCCCGGGACGAATTATGGCTACACCTTC. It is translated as CASSPGTNYGYTF.

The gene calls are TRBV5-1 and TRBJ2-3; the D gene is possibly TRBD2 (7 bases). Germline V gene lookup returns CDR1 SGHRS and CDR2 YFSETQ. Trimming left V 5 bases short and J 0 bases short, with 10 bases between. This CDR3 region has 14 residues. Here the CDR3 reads CASRGGQSTDTQYF. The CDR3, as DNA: TGCGCCAGCAGGGGGGGGCAGAGCACAGATACGCAGTATTTT.

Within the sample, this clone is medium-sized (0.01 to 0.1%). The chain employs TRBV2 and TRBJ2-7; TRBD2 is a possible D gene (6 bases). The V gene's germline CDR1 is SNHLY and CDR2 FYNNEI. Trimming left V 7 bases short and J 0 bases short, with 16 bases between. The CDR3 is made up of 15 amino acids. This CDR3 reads CASNFHGGTSYEQYF. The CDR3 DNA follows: TGTGCCAGCAATTTCCACGGGGGTACCTCCTACGAGCAGTACTTC. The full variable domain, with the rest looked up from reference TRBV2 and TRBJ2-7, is EPEVTQTPSHQVTQMGQEVILRCVPISNHLYFYWYRQILGQKVEFLVSFYNNEISEKSEIFDDQFSVERPDGSNFTLKIRSTKLEDSAMYFCASNFHGGTSYEQYFGPGTRLTVT.

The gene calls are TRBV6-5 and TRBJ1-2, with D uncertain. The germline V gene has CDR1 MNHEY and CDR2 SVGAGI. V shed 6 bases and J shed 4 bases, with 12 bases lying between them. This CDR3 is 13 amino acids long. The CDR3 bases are TGTGCCAGCAGCCGGACCCTCAGCTATGGCTACACCTTC. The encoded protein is CASSRTLSYGYTF.

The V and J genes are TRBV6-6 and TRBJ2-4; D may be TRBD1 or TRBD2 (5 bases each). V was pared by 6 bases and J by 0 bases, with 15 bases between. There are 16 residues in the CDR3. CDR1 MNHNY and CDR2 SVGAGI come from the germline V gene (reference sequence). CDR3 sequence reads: CASRTGTALAKNIQYF. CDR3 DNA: TGTGCCAGCAGGACCGGGACCGCTCTAGCCAAAAACATTCAGTACTTC.

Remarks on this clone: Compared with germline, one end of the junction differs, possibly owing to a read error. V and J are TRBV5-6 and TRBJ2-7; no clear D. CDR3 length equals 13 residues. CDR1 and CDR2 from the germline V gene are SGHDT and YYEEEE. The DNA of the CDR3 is TGTGCCAGCGGCTTGGCATCCTCCTACGAGCAGTACTTC. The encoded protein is CASGLASSYEQYF.

For the CDR3, the DNA is TGTGCCTGGAGCCCCTTCAGGTCGGGGGCCTACAATGAGCAGTTCTTC. Its protein product is CAWSPFRSGAYNEQFF. V usage is TRBV30 and J usage is TRBJ2-1; maybe TRBD2 (6 bases). The germline V and J ends were trimmed by 3 bases and 2 bases, with 17 bases remaining between them. Germline values: CDR1 GTSNPN, CDR2 SVGIG (reference sequence). The CDR3 is 16 residues long.

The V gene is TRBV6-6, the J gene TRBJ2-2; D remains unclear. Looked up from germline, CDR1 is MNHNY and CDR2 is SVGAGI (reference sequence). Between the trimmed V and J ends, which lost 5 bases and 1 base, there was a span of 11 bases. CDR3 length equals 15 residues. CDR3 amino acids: CASSAGSLNTGELFF. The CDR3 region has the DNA TGTGCCAGCAGTGCCGGGTCTCTGAACACCGGGGAGCTGTTTTTT.

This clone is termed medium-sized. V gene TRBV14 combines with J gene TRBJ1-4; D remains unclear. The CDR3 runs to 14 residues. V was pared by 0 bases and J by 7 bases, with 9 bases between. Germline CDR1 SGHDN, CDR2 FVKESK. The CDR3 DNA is TGTGCCAGCAGCCAAGATAGTGGTAGTGAAAAACTGTTTTTT. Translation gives CASSQDSGSEKLFF.

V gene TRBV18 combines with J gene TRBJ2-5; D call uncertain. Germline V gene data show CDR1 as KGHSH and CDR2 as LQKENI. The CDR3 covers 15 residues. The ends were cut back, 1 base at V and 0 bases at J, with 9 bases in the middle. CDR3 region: CASSPLLTYQETQYF. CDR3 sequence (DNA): TGTGCCAGCTCACCACTATTAACGTACCAAGAGACCCAGTACTTC. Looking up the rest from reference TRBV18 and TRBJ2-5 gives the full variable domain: NAGVMQNPRHLVRRRGQEARLRCSPMKGHSHVYWYRQLPEEGLKFMVYLQKENIIDESGMPKERFSAEFPKEGPSILRIQQVVRGDSAAYFCASSPLLTYQETQYFGPGTRLLVL.

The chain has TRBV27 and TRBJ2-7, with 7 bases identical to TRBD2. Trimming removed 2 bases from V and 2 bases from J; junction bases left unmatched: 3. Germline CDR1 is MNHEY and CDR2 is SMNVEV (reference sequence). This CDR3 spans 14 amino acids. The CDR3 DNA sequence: TGTGCCAGCAGTTTAAGGCTAGCGGCCTACGAGCAGTACTTC. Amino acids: CASSLRLAAYEQYF.

In DNA form, the CDR3 reads TGTGCCAGCAGTGAAGAAGCGGGGGGGCCCCACGAGCAGTACTTC. It encodes CASSEEAGGPHEQYF. This chain connects TRBV2 to TRBJ2-7; 10 nucleotides agree with TRBD2. The CDR3 is 15 residues long. Trimming at V came to 1 base and at J to 5 bases, leaving 5 bases not matched to a gene. Germline CDR1 SNHLY, CDR2 FYNNEI.

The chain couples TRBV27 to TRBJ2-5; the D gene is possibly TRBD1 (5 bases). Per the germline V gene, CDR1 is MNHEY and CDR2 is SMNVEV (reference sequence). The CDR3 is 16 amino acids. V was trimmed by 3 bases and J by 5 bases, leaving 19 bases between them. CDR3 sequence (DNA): TGTGCCAGCAGTTTCACAGGCAGGGTGAGAGGTGAGACCCAGTACTTC. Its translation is CASSFTGRVRGETQYF.

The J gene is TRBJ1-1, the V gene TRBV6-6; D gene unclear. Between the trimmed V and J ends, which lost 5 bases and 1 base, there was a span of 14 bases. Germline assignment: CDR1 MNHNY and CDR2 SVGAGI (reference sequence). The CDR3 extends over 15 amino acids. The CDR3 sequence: CASSTSTGGNTEAFF. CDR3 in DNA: TGTGCCAGCAGTACCTCAACGGGAGGGAACACTGAAGCTTTCTTT.

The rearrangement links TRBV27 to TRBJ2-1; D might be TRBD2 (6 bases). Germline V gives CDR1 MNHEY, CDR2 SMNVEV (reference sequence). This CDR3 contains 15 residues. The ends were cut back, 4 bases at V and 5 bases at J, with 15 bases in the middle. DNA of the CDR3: TGTGCCAGCAGTTCGTTTAGCGGAAGAGACAATGAGCAGTTCTTC. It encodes CASSSFSGRDNEQFF.

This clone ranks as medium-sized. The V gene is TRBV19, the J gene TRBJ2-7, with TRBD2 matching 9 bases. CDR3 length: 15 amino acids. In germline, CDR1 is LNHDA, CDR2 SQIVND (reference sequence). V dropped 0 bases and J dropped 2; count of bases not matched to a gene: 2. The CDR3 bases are TGTGCCAGTAGTATAGAGCTAGCGGGGCCCTACGAGCAGTACTTC. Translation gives CASSIELAGPYEQYF.

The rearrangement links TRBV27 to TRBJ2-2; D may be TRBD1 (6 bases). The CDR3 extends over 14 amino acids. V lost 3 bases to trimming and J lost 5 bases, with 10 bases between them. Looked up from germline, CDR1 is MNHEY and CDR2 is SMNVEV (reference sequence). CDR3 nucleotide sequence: TGTGCCAGCAGTTTCAGGACAGCGACCGGGGAGCTGTTTTTT. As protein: CASSFRTATGELFF.

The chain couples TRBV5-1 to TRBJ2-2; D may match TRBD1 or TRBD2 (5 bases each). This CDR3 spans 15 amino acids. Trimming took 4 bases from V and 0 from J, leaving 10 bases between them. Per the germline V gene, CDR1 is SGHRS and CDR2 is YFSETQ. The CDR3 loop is CASSRDRPNTGELFF. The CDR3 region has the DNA TGCGCCAGCAGCCGGGACCGCCCGAACACCGGGGAGCTGTTTTTT.